The sample holds a few counts of the clone carrying this T cell receptor (beta chain). Its specificity is unknown. The data are from a study of T cell repertoires in cytomegalovirus infection. Study overall: Evidence of both CMV infection and a matching HLA type came from public TCR beta signatures.

Trimming cost V 0 bases and J 10 bases; bases outside gene matches: 8. The CDR3 is 14 amino acids. Germline CDR1 reads LGHNA; CDR2 reads YNFKEQ. Each CDR3 protein is one row after TCRdb ran MiXCR on the reads. Among around 280,000 distinct CDR3 sequences listed, approximately 14% were seen once. Study results and limitations: Adding up the frequency of public TCR beta families identified people who carried CMV plus the relevant HLA. Clonotypes of TCR beta that were HLA-C-restricted and CMV-specific dominated the ex vivo response.

The sample was PBMCs. This TCR was recovered from a human donor in good health (CMV status not recorded). Some clones in this sample may be carry-over from other donors' samples. The chain couples TRBV4-2 to TRBJ1-2; 7 nucleotides align to TRBD1. In DNA, the CDR3 is TGTGCCAGCAGCCAAGATGGAGGACAGGTCTCCTACACCTTC. As protein: CASSQDGGQVSYTF.